This T cell receptor beta chain was found in a study of shared clonotypes between healthy human individuals. Findings of the study overall: Limitation of the genetic and exposure-history diversity represented came from the few donors.

Measured with immunoSEQ multiplex PCR; TCRdb has only the in-frame clones, and not every one. The repertoire holds millions of clones, with about 95% as singletons. There are 13 residues in the CDR3. Germline values: CDR1 SGHTA, CDR2 FQGNSA. This clone was observed once. The antigen remains unidentified. CD8 cells regarded as naive lacked CD45RO, were positively chosen for CCR7, and omitted terminally differentiated effector memory CD45RA+ cells. The receptor's source is a man in his late teens or twenties in good health. Sequenced: naive CD8+ T cells sorted from blood. The chain couples TRBV7-2 to TRBJ2-5; D might be TRBD1 (5 bases). The assigned J gene may be wrong: the sequence end matches TRBJ2-7 better. CDR3 residues: CASRDTLTYEQYF. The DNA for the CDR3 is TGTGCCAGCAGGGACACATTGACTTACGAGCAGTACTTC.